This TCR beta chain stems from a study of beta chain features in type 1 diabetes. General study results and limits: Naive, central memory and Treg TCRB repertoires seemed to resemble each other more closely in patients than they did in healthy donors. Type 1 diabetes patients showed a moderate but significant shortening of TCRB CDR3s in all four CD4+ subsets. Whether TCRB rearrangement is influenced by HLA type was left unresolved in this analysis.

A remark on this clone: Its antigen is undetermined.

Sequencing targeted expressed TCRB transcripts, as all isolated RNA had been reverse transcribed. Naive, central memory and regulatory T cell samples averaged roughly 3.6 million immunoSEQ reads each. The data were produced by immunoSEQ multiplex PCR, yet TCRdb's version contains in-frame clones alone and is incomplete. The sample lists about 660,000 clones; more than 13% were seen once. Each of the sorted populations had a purity greater than 95%. The source of this sequence is a man younger than 35 with type 1 diabetes. Sequencing was performed on naive CD4+ T cells from blood.

The CDR3 DNA sequence: TGTGCCAGCAGTGAAGCCGCGGAGACGCAGTATTTT. Its protein is CASSEAAETQYF. This chain links TRBV2 with TRBJ2-3; D call uncertain. This CDR3 comprises 12 residues. Germline V gene sequence: CDR1 SNHLY, CDR2 FYNNEI. V shed 0 bases and J shed 9 bases, with 7 bases lying between them.